The 20 T cell receptor beta chains listed next were all sequenced from one sample in a study of read filtering for tumor transcriptome and immune sequencing. The library was built from about 400 ng RNA with molecular barcoded adaptors for alpha/delta and beta/gamma chains. MiXCR, run by TCRdb on the reads, gives a single entry per CDR3 protein. Of 60,000 to 75,000 distinct CDR3 sequences in the sample, roughly a fifth are singletons; the top ten hold around 9.9%. Sequences were obtained from a population of CD138-negative cells sorted from bone marrow. All receptors derive from a donor at least 40 years old with multiple myeloma.

This clonotype was detected once. Because it lacks the conserved phenylalanine or tryptophan at the end, this CDR3 is likely a read error. The rearrangement uses TRBV14 and TRBJ2-5, with 13 nucleotides matching TRBD2. The CDR3 is made up of 15 amino acids. The trim removed 2 bases at V and 6 bases at J, leaving 3 bases unmatched. Germline V gene lookup returns CDR1 SGHDN and CDR2 FVKESK. The DNA of the CDR3 is TGTGCCAGCAGCCAACTGACTAGCGGGAGGCAGACCCAGTACTCC. Protein product: CASSQLTSGRQTQYS.

Points on this clonotype: This sequence may be a read error, since a much larger clone differs from it by one base. Because the CDR3 is missing its conserved closing phenylalanine or tryptophan, this is likely a read error. The chain joins TRBV6-2 or TRBV6-3 to TRBJ2-5; D may be TRBD2 (5 bases). V shed 6 bases and J shed 3 bases, with 11 bases lying between them. The CDR3 is made up of 13 amino acids. Per germline, CDR1 MNHEY and CDR2 SVGEGT. DNA for the CDR3: TGTGCCAGCAGCCATAGGACTGAAGAGACCCAGTACTCC. Encoded protein: CASSHRTEETQYS.

Ten or more counts support this clonotype. The rearrangement links TRBV30 to TRBJ2-6; either TRBD1 or TRBD2 may supply D (6 bases each). The CDR3 extends over 16 amino acids. Per germline, CDR1 GTSNPN and CDR2 SVGIG (reference sequence). The V end lost 2 bases, the J end lost 0 bases, and 11 bases lay between the germline ends. The CDR3 coding sequence is TGTGCCTGGAGTCCCGGGGGCAGCTCTGGGGCCAACGTCCTGACTTTC. It is translated as CAWSPGGSSGANVLTF. Filled out from reference TRBV30 and TRBJ2-6, the complete variable domain reads SQTIHQWPATLVQPVGSPLSLECTVEGTSNPNLYWYRQAAGRGLQLLFYSVGIGQISSEVPQNLSASRPQDRQFILSSKKLLLSDSGFYLCAWSPGGSSGANVLTFGAGSRLTVL.

This clonotype was seen ten or more times. The chain combines TRBV18 with TRBJ2-2, with D perhaps TRBD1 or TRBD2 (5 bases each). V lost 3 bases to trimming and J lost 5 bases, with 10 bases between them. The CDR3 length is 14 residues. Germline CDR1 and CDR2: KGHSH and LQKENI. The CDR3 region is CASSPFEGTGELFF. CDR3 sequence (DNA): TGTGCCAGCTCACCTTTCGAGGGGACCGGGGAGCTGTTTTTT.

This clonotype was detected a few times. CDR3 in amino acids: CASSFDRRSPLHF. DNA of the CDR3: TGTGCCAGCAGCTTCGATAGACGCTCACCCCTCCACTTT. The chain is built from TRBV11-1 and TRBJ1-6; no reliable D call. The CDR3 covers 13 residues. The V gene's germline CDR1 is SGHAT and CDR2 FQDESV (reference sequence). Trimming took off 3 bases at V and 10 bases at J, with 10 bases between the two ends.

This clonotype was found a few times. The chain is built from TRBV5-4 and TRBJ2-1; 16 bases are shared with TRBD2. J gave up 6 bases and V 3 bases, and 9 bases lay outside the gene matches. Germline V CDR1 and CDR2: SGHNT, YYREEE (reference sequence). The length of the CDR3 is 18 residues. As DNA, the CDR3 is TGTGCCAGCAGCTCGCAGGGACTAGCGGGAGGGCCGGGCAATGAGCAGTTCTTC. It yields the protein CASSSQGLAGGPGNEQFF.

This clonotype has at least ten counts. This rearrangement joins TRBV20-1 to TRBJ2-2; D unclear. The V and J ends lost 3 bases and 2 bases respectively, with 7 bases between them. The CDR3 loop spans 13 amino acids. Germline V CDR1 and CDR2: DFQATT, SNEGSKA (reference sequence). This chain's CDR3 is CSASSLNTGELFF. The CDR3 DNA follows: TGCAGTGCTAGTAGTTTAAACACCGGGGAGCTGTTTTTT.

This clonotype turned up a few times. The chain combines TRBV20-1 with TRBJ1-6, with D hard to call. CDR1 and CDR2 from the germline V gene are DFQATT and SNEGSKA (reference sequence). Trimming removed 1 base at V and 7 bases at J, with 14 bases between. The CDR3 contains 15 residues. The CDR3 here is CSARGEETINSPLHF. For the CDR3, the DNA is TGCAGTGCTAGAGGGGAAGAGACGATCAATTCACCCCTCCACTTT.

This clonotype was picked up many times. The chain recombines TRBV6-1 with TRBJ1-5, with TRBD1 as a possible D gene (5 bases). The CDR3 extends over 15 amino acids. V lost 0 bases, J lost 4 bases, and 10 bases lay in between. Germline-derived CDR1 and CDR2 are MNHNS and SASEGT. This CDR3 is CASSEASGGNQPQHF. The CDR3 region has the DNA TGTGCCAGCAGTGAAGCCAGCGGGGGTAATCAGCCCCAGCATTTT.

This clonotype was recorded many times. The rearrangement links TRBV5-1 to TRBJ2-7; D gene ambiguous. With 4 bases removed from V and 5 bases from J, the gap between germline ends came to 16 bases. CDR3 size: 14 residues. CDR1 is SGHRS, CDR2 YFSETQ, per germline. The CDR3 coding sequence is TGCGCCAGCAGCCCTGACACCCCTCGGGACGAGCAGTACTTC. It yields the protein CASSPDTPRDEQYF.

This clonotype was seen at least ten times. This sequence joins TRBV10-3 and TRBJ2-2; a weak D match, TRBD1 (5 bases). Germline lookup yields CDR1 ENHRY and CDR2 SYGVKD. This CDR3 contains 14 residues. The germline V and J ends were trimmed by 7 bases and 2 bases, with 11 bases remaining between them. CDR3 sequence reads: CAIKQEINTGELFF. CDR3 sequence (DNA): TGTGCCATCAAACAGGAGATAAACACCGGGGAGCTGTTTTTT.

The CDR3 loop is CASSLSTGTQETQYF. Written as DNA, the CDR3 is TGTGCCAGCAGTTTATCCACAGGGACCCAAGAGACCCAGTACTTC. V is TRBV28 and J is TRBJ2-5; tentatively, D is TRBD1 (6 bases). The ends were cut back, 1 base at V and 1 base at J, with 10 bases in the middle. CDR1 and CDR2 from the germline V gene are MDHEN and SYDVKM. This CDR3 is 15 amino acids long.

This clonotype was observed many times. This chain joins TRBV12-3 or TRBV12-4 and TRBJ1-5; D is uncertain. V dropped 0 bases and J dropped 8 bases, with 2 bases sitting between them. This CDR3 spans 11 amino acids. The CDR3 coding sequence is TGTGCCAGCAGTTTAGCGGAGCCCCAGCATTTT. It encodes CASSLAEPQHF.

This clonotype was counted many times. The genes are TRBV28 and TRBJ1-1, with D possibly matching TRBD1 (6 bases). This CDR3 has 14 residues. The germline V gene has CDR1 MDHEN and CDR2 SYDVKM. V was cut by 3 bases and J by 6 bases, with 14 bases left in between. The CDR3 loop is CASSFGGLISEAFF. DNA for the CDR3: TGTGCCAGCAGTTTTGGGGGGCTCATATCTGAAGCTTTCTTT.

This clonotype appeared many times. The chain carries TRBV3-1 and TRBJ1-5; 7 nucleotides align to TRBD1. Germline loops: CDR1 LGHDT, CDR2 YNNKEL (reference sequence). The CDR3 runs 15 residues. The ends lost 4 bases at V and 7 bases at J; junction bases unmatched: 10. The CDR3 bases are TGTGCCAGCAGCCCCTCCGACAGGGCCGGCCAGCCCCAGCATTTT. It translates to CASSPSDRAGQPQHF.

This clonotype was seen repeatedly, ten times or more. This chain links TRBV7-8 with TRBJ2-3, with D maybe TRBD2 (6 bases). The germline gives CDR1 SGHVS, CDR2 FQNEAQ. V was pared by 5 bases and J by 2 bases, with 14 bases between. There are 15 residues in the CDR3. The CDR3 is CASSVWGEVTDTQYF. The CDR3 DNA is TGTGCCAGCAGCGTTTGGGGGGAGGTCACAGATACGCAGTATTTT. The variable domain in full, with the rest retrieved from reference TRBV7-8 and TRBJ2-3, is GAGVSQSPRYKVAKRGQDVALRCDPISGHVSLFWYQQALGQGPEFLTYFQNEAQLDKSGLPSDRFFAERPEGSVSTLKIQRTQQEDSAVYLCASSVWGEVTDTQYFGPGTRLTVL.

At least ten counts were recorded for this clonotype. The CDR3 is CASNGAGDPSTDTQYF. CDR3 sequence (DNA): TGTGCCAGCAATGGAGCAGGGGATCCTAGCACAGATACGCAGTATTTT. The J gene is TRBJ2-3, the V gene TRBV7-9, with a tentative D call TRBD1 (6 bases). Germline-derived CDR1 and CDR2 are SEHNR and FQNEAQ (reference sequence). V gave up 7 bases and J gave up 0 bases, with 17 bases separating them. This CDR3 is 16 amino acids long.

The sample holds many counts of this clonotype. The rearrangement links TRBV5-4 to TRBJ2-2; D is unclear. The germline gives CDR1 SGHNT, CDR2 YYREEE (reference sequence). V gave up 4 bases and J gave up 0 bases, with 13 bases separating them. CDR3 length equals 16 residues. The CDR3 DNA sequence: TGTGCCAGCAGCCCAAAGGCCCTAGCGAACACCGGGGAGCTGTTTTTT. This translates into CASSPKALANTGELFF. The entire variable domain, with the rest obtained from reference TRBV5-4 and TRBJ2-2, is as follows: ETGVTQSPTHLIKTRGQQVTLRCSSQSGHNTVSWYQQALGQGPQFIFQYYREEENGRGNFPPRFSGLQFPNYSSELNVNALELDDSALYLCASSPKALANTGELFFGEGSRLTVL.

The gene calls are TRBV5-1 and TRBJ2-1; 7 bases fit TRBD2. Germline V gene sequence: CDR1 SGHRS, CDR2 YFSETQ. Trimming took 0 bases from V and 8 from J; bases not matched to a gene: 2. CDR3 length: 13 amino acids. The CDR3 reads CASSLVTSDEQFF. The CDR3 DNA follows: TGCGCCAGCAGCTTGGTAACTAGCGATGAGCAGTTCTTC. Looking up the rest from reference TRBV5-1 and TRBJ2-1 gives the full variable domain: KAGVTQTPRYLIKTRGQQVTLSCSPISGHRSVSWYQQTPGQGLQFLFEYFSETQRNKGNFPGRFSGRQFSNSRSEMNVSTLELGDSALYLCASSLVTSDEQFFGPGTRLTVL.

The sample holds many counts of this clonotype. V usage is TRBV5-1 and J usage is TRBJ2-1, with 12 bases that match TRBD2. The CDR3 has 15 amino acids. V dropped 3 bases and J dropped 4; count of bases not matched to a gene: 2. The germline CDR1 and CDR2 sequences are SGHRS and YFSETQ. DNA of the CDR3: TGCGCCAGCAGCTCCGGACTAGCGGGGTACAATGAGCAGTTCTTC. This encodes CASSSGLAGYNEQFF.